This section outlines one T cell receptor (beta chain) sequence together with its context. Its antigen is still unknown. This entry belongs to a study of cytomegalovirus exposure and HLA in healthy donors. Samples came from healthy bone marrow donors. Regarding the study as a whole: TCR beta sequences reportedly predicted most subjects' HLA-A and HLA-B alleles accurately.

Amplification used 60 Vbeta primers and 13 Jbeta primers. The protocol was immunoSEQ multiplex PCR, while the TCRdb copy is restricted to in-frame clones and leaves out a portion. The data hold 100,000 to 150,000 clones, with 82% observed a single time. This receptor was taken from a woman between 45 and 65 years old in good health and CMV-seropositive. Material for sequencing was PBMCs.

CDR3 sequence: CASSERSGPNEQFF. In nucleotides, the CDR3 is TGCGCCAGCAGTGAACGTAGCGGGCCGAATGAGCAGTTCTTC. This rearrangement joins TRBV10-1 to TRBJ2-1; 7 bases map to TRBD2. V lost 3 bases, J lost 7 bases, and 6 bases stayed unmatched. The germline V gene encodes CDR1 WNHNN and CDR2 SYGVQD (reference sequence). This CDR3 region has 14 residues.